The rows below give T cell receptor beta chains drawn from one sample of a study of cytomegalovirus exposure and HLA in healthy donors. This table comes from immunoSEQ multiplex PCR, and its TCRdb copy is limited to in-frame clones, with some not included. The data contain some 91,000 clones, around 82% of them singletons. Sequencing was carried out using PBMCs. These receptors were taken from a man aged 35-49 years in good health and CMV-seronegative. Both conserved end residues are part of each CDR3. A D gene is named only where the DNA matches it firmly. Some rows have no size entry. The others give once, few or many, or a class for an expanded clone.

J: TRBJ2-1
size: once
V: TRBV6-4
D: TRBD2
DNA: TGTGCCAGCAGTGCCCAGGCGGGGGGGCGTAATGAGCAGTTCTTC
CDR3: CASSAQAGGRNEQFF

J: TRBJ2-6
size: NA
V: TRBV28
D: NA
DNA: TGTGCCAGCAGCAAAGTGGAGGTTTCTGGGGCCAACGTCCTGACTTTC
CDR3: CASSKVEVSGANVLTF

J: TRBJ1-4
size: NA
V: TRBV28
D: TRBD1
DNA: TGTGCCAGCAGTTTCCAAACAGGGGGTGGTAATGAAAAACTGTTTTTT
CDR3: CASSFQTGGGNEKLFF

J: TRBJ1-1
size: NA
V: TRBV7-9
D: NA
DNA: TGTGCCAGCAGCCGCCAGGGGAACACTGAAGCTTTCTTT
CDR3: CASSRQGNTEAFF

J: TRBJ1-5
size: NA
V: TRBV28
D: TRBD1
DNA: TGTGCCAGCAGGGCTCCGGGACAGGGAAATCAGCCCCAGCATTTT
CDR3: CASRAPGQGNQPQHF

J: TRBJ2-5
size: NA
V: TRBV2
D: NA
DNA: TGTGCCAGTAGGGCTACAGGGCAAAAGGGGGAGACCCAGTACTTC
CDR3: CASRATGQKGETQYF

J: TRBJ1-1
size: once
V: TRBV5-1
D: TRBD1
DNA: TGCGCCAGCAGTGGGACAGGATCGAACACTGAAGCTTTCTTT
CDR3: CASSGTGSNTEAFF

J: TRBJ2-7
size: NA
V: TRBV9
D: NA
DNA: TGTGCCAGCCGGATTGGGAGGGGGTACGAGCAGTACTTC
CDR3: CASRIGRGYEQYF

J: TRBJ1-6
size: NA
V: TRBV6-1
D: NA
DNA: TGTGCCAGCAGTACCCGACCGGAGAATTCACCCCTCCACTTT
CDR3: CASSTRPENSPLHF

J: TRBJ1-3
size: NA
V: TRBV6-5
D: NA
DNA: TGTGCCAGCAGTTACGTACAGGGCTCTGGAAACACCATATATTTT
CDR3: CASSYVQGSGNTIYF

J: TRBJ2-1
size: NA
V: TRBV27
D: TRBD2
DNA: TGTGCCAGTAGACCCCCGGGACTAGCGGGGGGCGAGCAGTTCTTC
CDR3: CASRPPGLAGGEQFF

J: TRBJ1-5
size: NA
V: TRBV16
D: NA
DNA: TGTGCCAGCAGCCAATCAAGCGGATTGGGTCAGCCCCAGCATTTT
CDR3: CASSQSSGLGQPQHF

J: TRBJ1-2
size: NA
V: TRBV19
D: NA
DNA: TGTGCCAGTACTATAGGTTTGGGGCCTAACTATGGCTACACCTTC
CDR3: CASTIGLGPNYGYTF

J: TRBJ2-1
size: NA
V: TRBV5-4
D: TRBD1
DNA: TGTGCCAGCAGCTCTCCGGGACAGGGAGGTTCCAATGAGCAGTTCTTC
CDR3: CASSSPGQGGSNEQFF

J: TRBJ2-1
size: NA
V: TRBV5-5
D: NA
DNA: TGTGCCAGCAGCGGGGGACTGGCAGGTCGCGATGAGCAGTTCTTC
CDR3: CASSGGLAGRDEQFF

J: TRBJ1-3
size: NA
V: TRBV6-1
D: NA
DNA: TGTGCCAGCAGCCCTCCTTCAAACACCATATATTTT
CDR3: CASSPPSNTIYF